This T cell receptor (beta chain) derives from a study of CXCR3-negative and CXCR3-positive naive CD8 T cells. General observations from the study: Surface CD5 was comparable between naive subsets; TCR strength was inferred from TRB CDR3 properties. Naive cells positive for CXCR3 carried more hydrophobic TRB CDR3s than CXCR3-negative ones. Whereas both naive subsets had comparably high diversity, memory CD8+ cells had much lower diversity.

Note on this clonotype: Its antigen is not identified.

This CDR3 is built from 13 residues. The germline V gene encodes CDR1 MNHEY and CDR2 SVGAGI. TRB cDNA was prepared as libraries by UMI-labeled 5' RACE. TCRdb derives one entry per CDR3 protein from the 5' RACE reads, leaving out DNA. Reported are under 70,000 distinct CDR3 sequences; the ten largest clones contain over 4%. At around 300,000 cells each, triplicate sorts were carried out for each CD8+ T cell subset. The source of this sequence is a human donor in good health. Some clones in this sample may be carry-over from other donors' samples. This sequence joins TRBV6-5 and TRBJ2-1; TCRdb's D gene call, TRBD1, goes unchecked for lack of DNA. The material sequenced was naive CXCR3+ CD8+ T cells from blood. Subset noted: CD45RO-CCR7+CD27+CD95- naive CD8+ T cells expressing CXCR3 (TNR3+). CDR3 region: CASSYLGDNEQFF.